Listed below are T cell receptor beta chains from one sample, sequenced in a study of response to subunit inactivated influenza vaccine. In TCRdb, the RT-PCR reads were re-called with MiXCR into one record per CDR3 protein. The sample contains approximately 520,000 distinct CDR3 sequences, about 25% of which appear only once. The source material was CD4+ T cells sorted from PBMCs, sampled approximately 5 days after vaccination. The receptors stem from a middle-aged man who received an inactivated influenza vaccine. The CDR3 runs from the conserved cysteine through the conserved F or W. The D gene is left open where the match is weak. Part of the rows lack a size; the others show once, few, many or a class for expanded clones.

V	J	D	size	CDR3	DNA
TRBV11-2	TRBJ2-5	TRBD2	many	CASSLVGVPAGGEETQYF	TGTGCCAGCAGCTTAGTAGGAGTGCCAGCGGGGGGGGAAGAGACCCAGTACTTC
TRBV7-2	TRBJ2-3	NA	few	CASSLSPGLDTDTQYF	TGTGCCAGCAGCCTTTCCCCCGGACTTGACACAGATACGCAGTATTTT
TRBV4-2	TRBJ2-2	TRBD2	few	CASSQRDYPNTGELFF	TGTGCCAGCAGCCAAAGGGACTACCCGAACACCGGGGAGCTGTTTTTT
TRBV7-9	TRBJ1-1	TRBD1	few	CASSRLGQGANTEAFF	TGTGCCAGCAGCCGGCTCGGACAGGGGGCAAACACTGAAGCTTTCTTT
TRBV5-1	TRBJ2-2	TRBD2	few	CASSRGLAGGRGTGELFF	TGCGCCAGCAGCCGCGGACTAGCGGGGGGCCGTGGCACCGGGGAGCTGTTTTTT
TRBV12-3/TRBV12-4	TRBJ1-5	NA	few	CASSLRATPNQPQHF	TGTGCCAGCTCACTCAGGGCAACTCCGAATCAGCCCCAGCATTTT
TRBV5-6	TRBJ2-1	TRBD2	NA	CASRGLAGSEQFF	TGTGCCAGCCGCGGACTAGCGGGGAGTGAGCAGTTCTTC
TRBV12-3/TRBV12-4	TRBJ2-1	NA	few	CASRGDNSYNEQFF	TGTGCCAGCAGAGGGGACAACTCCTACAATGAGCAGTTCTTC
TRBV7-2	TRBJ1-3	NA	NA	CASSLFSGAAGNTIYF	TGTGCCAGCAGCTTATTTTCAGGGGCGGCGGGAAACACCATATATTTT
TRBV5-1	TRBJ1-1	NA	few	CASSSTGQGTEAFF	TGCGCCAGCAGCAGTACAGGGCAGGGGACTGAAGCTTTCTTT
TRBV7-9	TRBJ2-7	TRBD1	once	CASSPGTGLHEQYF	TGTGCCAGCAGCCCCGGGACAGGGCTTCACGAGCAGTACTTC